The clone carrying this TCR beta chain turned up a few times. Libraries were prepared by immunoSEQ multiplex PCR; TCRdb keeps only in-frame clonotypes and omits some of them. The sample carries about 90,000 clones, 75% to 85% recorded once. These data belong to a study of blood T cell repertoires in COVID-19. The V end lost 2 bases, the J end lost 7 bases, and 15 bases lay between the germline ends. The CDR3 covers 16 residues. Germline V gene sequence: CDR1 WNHNN, CDR2 SYGVQD (reference sequence). Specimen: peripheral blood. The receptor was derived from a woman between 65 and 79 years old with acute or convalescent COVID-19. The chain employs TRBV10-1 and TRBJ1-6; tentative D call: TRBD1 (6 bases). CDR3 sequence reads: CASSEGISGANSPLHF. The CDR3 nucleotides read TGCGCCAGCAGTGAGGGAATTTCAGGGGCGAATTCACCCCTCCACTTT.